This T cell receptor (beta chain) was captured by sequencing in a study of blood T cells in healthy people across ages. About the study: When template switching was applied, about one barcoded beta molecule was captured per two T cells. Notes on the study in general: Age brought a roughly linear fall in TCR beta diversity measured per million T cells.

Sample-barcoded 5' priming and a J-beta primer mix drove a second PCR of about 7 to 11 cycles. TCRdb analysed the 5' RACE reads with MiXCR anew, one entry per CDR3 protein. Of some 1.6 million distinct CDR3 sequences detected, roughly 32% appear once; the ten largest clones hold around 11%. The CDR3 is made up of 13 amino acids. Germline CDR1 and CDR2: SGHTA and FQGNSA. Trimming pared 1 base from V and 5 bases from J, leaving 9 bases between. This clonotype was detected many times. Its antigen is not identified. The genes are TRBV7-2 and TRBJ2-7; D is uncertain. The sample was blood. The sequence derives from a woman aged 25 to 39 in good health. This CDR3 is CASSLGPADEQYF. The CDR3 nucleotides read TGTGCCAGCAGCTTAGGCCCTGCCGACGAGCAGTACTTC.